Shown below are 13 T cell receptor beta chains from a single sample sequenced in a study of blood T cells in healthy people across ages (dated by TCRdb to the mid-2010s). To prepare the library, 5' RACE was applied. For sequencing, an Illumina HiSeq 2500 was employed. A second roughly 6 to 11 cycle PCR used a sample-barcoded 5' primer and a J-beta primer mix. The public sequencing data were trimmed at Q25 with fastp and processed into clonotypes with MiXCR by TCRdb, which kept only in-frame beta chains. Each CDR3 protein appears once, grouped with its most common genes and DNA. In all, the sample holds hundreds of thousands of distinct CDR3 sequences, and less than 30% of those were seen once. Clones ranked in the top ten supply over 25% of the sample. The material sequenced was blood. The receptors stem from a woman aged 70-85 years in good health.

This clonotype occurred many times. V is TRBV28 and J is TRBJ1-5; tentatively, D is TRBD1 (6 bases). V was clipped by 7 bases and J by 1 base, with 14 bases between them. Germline values: CDR1 MDHEN, CDR2 SYDVKM. The CDR3 has 15 residues. The chain's CDR3 is CASTLGTPSNQPQHF. DNA of the CDR3: TGTGCCAGCACCTTGGGGACACCCAGCAATCAGCCCCAGCATTTT.

The chain carries TRBV28 and TRBJ1-4, with TRBD1 identical over 9 bases. Losses at the gene ends were 6 bases for V and 7 bases for J; bases not matched to a gene: 12. The CDR3 spans 16 residues. Germline CDR1 reads MDHEN; CDR2 reads SYDVKM. CDR3 protein: CASSGTGQWLAEKLFF. DNA of the CDR3: TGTGCCAGCAGCGGGACAGGGCAGTGGTTAGCTGAAAAACTGTTTTTT.

On this clonotype itself: At one end the junction does not follow the germline gene, possibly because of a read error. The chain links TRBV15 to TRBJ2-5; TRBD2 aligns across 7 bases. With the DNA end fitting TRBJ2-1 better, the J assignment may be wrong. In germline, CDR1 is LNHNV, CDR2 YYDKDF (reference sequence). The CDR3 sequence is 15 residues long. The CDR3, as DNA: TGTGCCGCCAGCAGAGTAATGGGCGGGAGAGGTGAGCAGTTCTTC. Protein: CAASRVMGGRGEQFF.

This clonotype turned up a few times. The V gene is TRBV18, the J gene TRBJ2-7, with D tentatively TRBD2 (6 bases). The CDR3 spans 12 residues. The V and J ends lost 2 bases and 6 bases respectively, with 8 bases between them. CDR1 and CDR2 from the germline V gene are KGHSH and LQKENI. CDR3 protein: CASSPDGSEQYF. The CDR3, as DNA: TGTGCCAGCTCACCAGACGGGAGCGAGCAGTACTTC.

V usage is TRBV6-1 and J usage is TRBJ2-5; 11 positions match TRBD2. The J segment lost 4 bases and the V segment lost 7 bases, leaving 11 bases of the junction unmatched. Germline CDR1 and CDR2: MNHNS and SASEGT. This CDR3 comprises 16 residues. The CDR3 region is CASTQRRLAGGETQYF. The CDR3 nucleotides are TGTGCCAGCACTCAGCGCCGGCTAGCGGGGGGAGAGACCCAGTACTTC.

The chain joins TRBV29-1 to TRBJ2-3; the D gene is possibly TRBD2 (5 bases). The V gene lost 6 bases and the J gene lost 4 bases, with 14 bases spanning the gap. The germline V gene has CDR1 SQVTM and CDR2 ANQGSEA. There are 13 residues in the CDR3. The CDR3 coding sequence is TGCAGCGTGGGCTCCAACGGGGCAGATACGCAGTATTTT. It is translated as CSVGSNGADTQYF.

The V gene is TRBV5-1, the J gene TRBJ2-7; 10 bases are shared with TRBD1. Germline CDR1 reads SGHRS; CDR2 reads YFSETQ. J lost 6 bases, V lost 2 bases, and 5 bases had no gene match. The CDR3 runs to 14 residues. The CDR3 is CASSFLDRGLEQYF. In DNA form, the CDR3 reads TGCGCCAGCAGCTTTCTTGACAGGGGGCTCGAGCAGTACTTC.

This clonotype was observed a handful of times. This chain connects TRBV28 to TRBJ1-1, with D hard to call. The CDR3 has 11 residues. The V gene lost 9 bases and the J gene lost 0 bases, with 5 bases spanning the gap. From germline, CDR1 is MDHEN and CDR2 SYDVKM. CDR3 coding DNA: TGTGCCAGTACGATGAACACTGAAGCTTTCTTT. Translation: CASTMNTEAFF.

This clonotype was observed a handful of times. This chain joins TRBV12-3 or TRBV12-4 and TRBJ2-7; no clear D gene. The J call may be incorrect, as the DNA end agrees better with TRBJ2-5. This CDR3 is 16 amino acids long. The CDR3 here is CASSPLETSPSETQYF. The CDR3 region has the DNA TGTGCCAGCAGTCCACTCGAGACTTCCCCTTCGGAGACCCAGTACTTC.

This clonotype has only a few counts. The chain combines TRBV12-3 or TRBV12-4 with TRBJ2-7, with a tentative D call TRBD1 (6 bases). This CDR3 comprises 15 residues. Trimming shortened V by 6 bases and J by 4 bases, and 19 bases separated the two germline ends. Here the CDR3 DNA reads TGTGCCAGCAGCCGCACAGGGTCCCAAGGGTACGAGCAGTACTTC. Its translation: CASSRTGSQGYEQYF.

In its sample, this clonotype was seen a few times. This chain joins TRBV5-1 and TRBJ2-1, with 8 bases identical to TRBD2. CDR3 length: 15 residues. Germline loops: CDR1 SGHRS, CDR2 YFSETQ. V lost 1 base to trimming and J lost 0 bases; unmatched junction nucleotides: 0. The CDR3 DNA reads as TGCGCCAGCAGCTTGAGCGGGGGCTCCTACAATGAGCAGTTCTTC. Amino acid sequence: CASSLSGGSYNEQFF.

The J gene is TRBJ1-2, the V gene TRBV3-1, with a possible D match to TRBD1 (5 bases). With 2 bases removed from V and 5 bases from J, the gap between germline ends came to 9 bases. The V gene's germline CDR1 is LGHDT and CDR2 YNNKEL (reference sequence). This CDR3 region has 13 residues. CDR3 amino acids: CASSQPEGYGYTF. The CDR3 region has the DNA TGTGCCAGCAGCCAACCTGAGGGGTATGGCTACACCTTC.

The CDR3 sequence is CASSFGASGSGQETQYF. The CDR3 DNA reads as TGTGCCAGCAGTTTCGGGGCTAGCGGGAGTGGACAAGAGACCCAGTACTTC. The rearrangement links TRBV12-3 or TRBV12-4 to TRBJ2-5, with 10 nucleotides matching TRBD2. V was clipped by 3 bases and J by 2 bases; unmatched bases: 9. CDR3 size: 17 residues.